A single sample is the source of the 14 T cell receptor beta chains below, sequenced in a study of regulatory T cells in long-lasting Graves disease. Library construction for TCR beta used iRepertoire HTBI primers and Arm-PCR of CDR3 regions. From the multiplex PCR reads, TCRdb called clonotypes with MiXCR, one entry per CDR3 protein. The profile shows roughly 500,000 distinct CDR3 sequences, roughly 13% of them singletons. Time point denoted: newly diagnosed GD, antithyroid drugs for less than 3 months. Following extraction of RNA from PBMCs, that RNA was used to make the TCR library. These data also formed part of another study, on T cells in Graves' hyperthyroidism and ophthalmopathy.

The sample consisted of peripheral blood mononuclear cells (PBMCs), taken at new diagnosis, from a patient treated with antithyroid drugs. Receptor source: a man between 25 and 39 years old with Graves disease.

This clonotype was counted a few times. The chain joins TRBV5-6 to TRBJ2-1, with 9 bases that match TRBD2. V shed 4 bases and J 10 bases; nucleotides not matched to a gene: 15. This CDR3 is built from 16 residues. Germline CDR1 SGHDT, CDR2 YYEEEE. The CDR3 reads CASSPGLARGMGEQFF. The CDR3 DNA follows: TGTGCCAGCAGCCCGGGACTAGCAAGGGGCATGGGGGAGCAGTTCTTC.

There are a few counts of this clonotype. The chain recombines TRBV10-2 with TRBJ2-1; unclear D gene. The CDR3 is 14 residues long. Trimming stripped 4 bases from V and 5 bases from J, with 12 bases between. The V gene's germline CDR1 is WSHSY and CDR2 SAAADI. The DNA for the CDR3 is TGCGCCAGCAGTGCGTCGAGTTTTCACAATGAGCAGTTCTTC. It is translated as CASSASSFHNEQFF.

This chain links TRBV20-1 with TRBJ2-2; 11 bases line up with TRBD1. J gave up 4 bases and V 0 bases, and 7 bases lay outside the gene matches. The CDR3 covers 17 residues. Germline V CDR1 and CDR2: DFQATT, SNEGSKA (reference sequence). The CDR3 region has the DNA TGCAGTGCTAGAGATGGGGACAGGGGGTTCGGCACCGGGGAGCTGTTTTTT. This sequence encodes CSARDGDRGFGTGELFF.

This clonotype was seen a handful of times. The J gene is TRBJ2-1, the V gene TRBV7-2; D is tentatively TRBD1 or TRBD2 (7 bases each). Germline assignment: CDR1 SGHTA and CDR2 FQGNSA. V lost 0 bases and J 4 bases, leaving 25 bases between the germline ends. This CDR3 spans 20 amino acids. CDR3 nucleotide sequence: TGTGCCAGCAGCTTAGCGAGGGGGGGGACAGCGGCCCTCTATTACAATGAGCAGTTCTTC. Encoded protein: CASSLARGGTAALYYNEQFF.

This clonotype appeared many times. V is TRBV12-3 or TRBV12-4 and J is TRBJ2-1; 10 positions agree with TRBD2. The J segment lost 3 bases and the V segment lost 5 bases, leaving 4 bases of the junction unmatched. CDR3 length: 15 amino acids. Here the CDR3 reads CASSQTSGDYNEQFF. The CDR3 nucleotides read TGTGCCAGCAGTCAAACTAGCGGGGACTACAATGAGCAGTTCTTC.

Many counts were recorded for this clonotype. The chain couples TRBV12-3 or TRBV12-4 to TRBJ1-1; perhaps TRBD1 as D (5 bases). The CDR3 is made up of 16 amino acids. The V end lost 6 bases, the J end lost 1 base, and 18 bases lay between the germline ends. The CDR3 is CASRTRSRVWNTEAFF. The DNA of the CDR3 is TGTGCCAGCAGAACTCGCTCCAGGGTGTGGAACACTGAAGCTTTCTTT.

This clonotype came up many times. The chain has TRBV12-3 or TRBV12-4 and TRBJ2-7; 13 positions agree with TRBD2. V lost 4 bases and J lost 5; bases outside the gene matches: 2. The CDR3 runs 14 residues. DNA for the CDR3: TGTGCCAGCAGTTCGGGACTAGCGGGAAACGAGCAGTACTTC. Translated, it gives CASSSGLAGNEQYF.

V usage is TRBV5-1 and J usage is TRBJ2-7; 10 bases are a match to TRBD2. This CDR3 region has 15 residues. The germline V gene encodes CDR1 SGHRS and CDR2 YFSETQ. Unmatched junction bases numbered 6, after V lost 5 bases and J lost 1 base. CDR3 nucleotides: TGCGCCAGCAGGCTAGCGGGAGATTCGTCCTACGAGCAGTACTTC. This codes for CASRLAGDSSYEQYF.

The chain uses TRBV6-1 and TRBJ2-7, with D maybe TRBD2 (7 bases). The CDR3 sequence is 17 residues long. Germline V CDR1 and CDR2: MNHNS, SASEGT. V gave up 7 bases and J gave up 3 bases, with 25 bases separating them. The CDR3 nucleotides are TGTGCCAGCACCGAAAGGGGGGGGTGGGCGACAGACTACGAGCAGTACTTC. This encodes CASTERGGWATDYEQYF.

The chain joins TRBV20-1 to TRBJ1-4, with D hard to call. The CDR3 sequence is 16 residues long. The V end was cut by 0 bases, the J end by 0 bases, with 11 bases between. Germline V lookup: CDR1 DFQATT, CDR2 SNEGSKA (reference sequence). CDR3 in amino acids: CSARDIHYATNEKLFF. The CDR3 DNA sequence: TGCAGTGCTAGAGATATTCATTACGCAACTAATGAAAAACTGTTTTTT.

The chain combines TRBV2 with TRBJ2-2; the D call may be TRBD1 or TRBD2 (5 bases each). CDR1 SNHLY and CDR2 FYNNEI come from the germline V gene. Deletions cut 2 bases from V and 7 bases from J, with 17 bases between. The CDR3 contains 16 residues. The CDR3 nucleotides are TGTGCCAGCAGTGAAAGAAGGCAGGGACGGGGCGGGGAGCTGTTTTTT. Translating gives CASSERRQGRGGELFF.

This clonotype has ten or more counts. The CDR3: CASSLPGLASYNEQFF. CDR3 DNA sequence: TGTGCCAGCAGCTTACCGGGACTAGCGAGCTACAATGAGCAGTTCTTC. The V call is TRBV7-8, the J call TRBJ2-1; 10 bases are shared with TRBD2. CDR1 SGHVS and CDR2 FQNEAQ come from the germline V gene. V trimming: 2 bases; J trimming: 3 bases; junction bases outside the gene matches: 4. The CDR3 is made up of 16 amino acids.

This sequence joins TRBV10-3 and TRBJ2-6, with D possibly matching TRBD2 (5 bases). Germline V lookup: CDR1 ENHRY, CDR2 SYGVKD. This CDR3 has 14 residues. V was shortened by 7 bases and J by 2 bases, with 9 bases between the two germline ends. CDR3 DNA: TGTGCCATCACCCCGGGGACTGGGGCCAACGTCCTGACTTTC. Encoded protein: CAITPGTGANVLTF.

This clonotype was seen at least ten times. The rearrangement joins TRBV13 to TRBJ2-3, with D hard to call. V dropped 5 bases and J dropped 3 bases, with 18 bases sitting between them. The germline CDR1 and CDR2 sequences are PRHDT and FYEKMQ (reference sequence). The CDR3 sequence is 16 residues long. This CDR3 is CASSPVTGTRTDTQYF. DNA of the CDR3: TGTGCCAGCAGCCCGGTAACGGGTACGCGAACAGATACGCAGTATTTT. The full variable domain, in which reference TRBV13 and TRBJ2-3 provide the parts outside the CDR3, is AAGVIQSPRHLIKEKRETATLKCYPIPRHDTVYWYQQGPGQDPQFLISFYEKMQSDKGSIPDRFSAQQFSDYHSELNMSSLELGDSALYFCASSPVTGTRTDTQYFGPGTRLTVL.